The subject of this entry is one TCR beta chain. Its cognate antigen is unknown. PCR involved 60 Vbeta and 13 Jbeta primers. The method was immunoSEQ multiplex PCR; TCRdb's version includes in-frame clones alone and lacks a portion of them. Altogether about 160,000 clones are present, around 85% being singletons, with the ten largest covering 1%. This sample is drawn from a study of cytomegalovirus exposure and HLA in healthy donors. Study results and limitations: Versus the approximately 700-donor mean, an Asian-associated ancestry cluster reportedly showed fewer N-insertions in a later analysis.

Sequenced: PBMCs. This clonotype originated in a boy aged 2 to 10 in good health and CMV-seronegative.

CDR3 in DNA: TGCGCCAGCAGATATGAACCGACAGGGGGAAAAAGCCTTAAATCCTCCTACGAGCAGTACTTC. Amino acid sequence: CASRYEPTGGKSLKSSYEQYF. The rearrangement links TRBV5-1 to TRBJ2-7, with 9 nucleotides matching TRBD1. The J segment lost 0 bases and the V segment lost 5 bases, leaving 24 bases of the junction unmatched. The CDR3 totals 21 residues. Germline lookup yields CDR1 SGHRS and CDR2 YFSETQ.